This TCR beta chain was identified in a study of T cells after yellow fever vaccination. Study outcomes and limitations: Few clonotypes appeared in both CD4 and CD8 compartments.

MiXCR, applied by TCRdb to the 5' RACE reads, yields one record per CDR3 protein. The sample holds some 160,000 distinct CDR3 sequences, almost 7% seen once. Germline V gene lookup returns CDR1 MNHEY and CDR2 SMNVEV (reference sequence). Trimming cost V 6 bases and J 2 bases, with 20 bases left between them. The length of the CDR3 is 16 residues. This clonotype turned up a few times. Its antigen remains unknown. The J gene is TRBJ2-7, the V gene TRBV27; D is perhaps TRBD1 (8 bases). This sample comprised CD4+ T cells sorted from PBMCs, obtained 5 days after the first yellow fever vaccination. This clonotype originated in a man aged 18 to 29 who received the YFV17D yellow fever vaccine. For the CDR3, the DNA is TGTGCCAGCAGCACAGGGGGGGTGACTATTACCTACGAGCAGTACTTC. Translating it yields CASSTGGVTITYEQYF.